This record looks at one TCR beta chain sequence and its context. These data come from a study of T cells in Graves' hyperthyroidism and ophthalmopathy. It was RNA transcripts that yielded the amplified TCR beta CDR3 regions. Researchers ran a first-round RT-PCR on the TCR CDR3 using the HTBI primer set. TCRdb called the multiplex PCR reads again in MiXCR, with one record for every CDR3 protein. The top ten clones hold 5.5% to 8% of a sample with tens of thousands of distinct CDR3 sequences, around half of them seen once. Trimming took 5 bases from V and 5 from J; bases not matched to a gene: 5. The CDR3 is made up of 14 amino acids. Germline CDR1 PRHDT, CDR2 FYEKMQ (reference sequence).

The specimen was blood. The sequence derives from a woman aged 50 to 65 with Graves' hyperthyroidism that later progressed to Graves' ophthalmopathy. The chain joins TRBV13 to TRBJ2-3; 9 bases fit TRBD2. Written as DNA, the CDR3 is TGTGCCAGCAGCACGACTAGCGGCGTAGATACGCAGTATTTT. Translation: CASSTTSGVDTQYF.